Sequencing of this T cell receptor beta chain was carried out in a study of blood T cell repertoires in COVID-19. CDR3 size: 16 residues. With V trimmed by 6 bases and J by 0 bases, 9 bases remained unmatched. Germline CDR1 MDHEN, CDR2 SYDVKM. This table comes from immunoSEQ multiplex PCR, and its TCRdb copy is limited to in-frame clones, with some not included. There are around 260,000 clones in the sample; 88% occur only once, and approximately 4.3% lies in the top ten. The sequencing sample was made of peripheral blood. The clonotype was recovered from a man in his sixties who had recovered from COVID-19. The chain joins TRBV28 to TRBJ2-7; TRBD1 matches 9 bases. CDR3 residues: CASRGDRAPSSYEQYF. CDR3 in DNA: TGTGCCAGCAGGGGGGACAGGGCCCCTAGCTCCTACGAGCAGTACTTC.